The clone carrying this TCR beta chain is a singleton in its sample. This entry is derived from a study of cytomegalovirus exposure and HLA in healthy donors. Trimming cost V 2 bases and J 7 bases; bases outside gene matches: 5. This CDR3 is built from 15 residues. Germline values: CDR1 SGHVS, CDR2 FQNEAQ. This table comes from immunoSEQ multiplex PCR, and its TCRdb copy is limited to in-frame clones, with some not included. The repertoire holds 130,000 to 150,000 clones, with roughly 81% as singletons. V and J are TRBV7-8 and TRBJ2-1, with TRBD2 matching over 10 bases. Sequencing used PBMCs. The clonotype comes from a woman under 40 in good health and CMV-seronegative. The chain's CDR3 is CASSLRSGGANEQFF. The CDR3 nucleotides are TGTGCCAGCAGCTTACGCAGCGGGGGGGCAAATGAGCAGTTCTTC.